This T cell receptor (beta chain) was identified during a study of long-term antiretroviral therapy in people with HIV (dated by TCRdb to between 2021 and 2024). Describing the broader study: Collection of the earliest samples took place about a decade ahead of the 2015 WHO recommendation for immediate ART, at a time when ART was typically delayed until CD4 counts fell. A total of about 200 cryopreserved PBMC samples were contributed to the cohort by 30 adults with confirmed HIV infection, with samples collected serially over a mean of approximately 6 years (range 1-12). No cross-contamination during QIAcube processing turned up in test extractions that ran a monoclonal T-cell line alongside 33 polyclonal samples. This retrospective serial study examined whether starting ART and sustained HIV suppression were associated with changes in the composition and diversity of the TRB repertoire in peripheral blood. Eleven of the 30 participants with HIV were female. Points the paper makes about the study in general: At every time point, the repertoire was dominated by expanded TRB clones first identified before ART initiation, although this dominance fluctuated and, in many PLHIV, declined after ART. Samples dated from the mid-2000s to the late 2010s, and the ART regimens used may be less effective than current ones. Unsorted PBMC were profiled instead of sorted CD4+ and CD8+ T cells because pre-ART samples had limited cell numbers. Inferences about post-ART repertoire changes are limited because no data were available on ART adherence, viral resistance or therapy changes. HIV repertoires had narrower CDR3 length ranges than controls, and the network structure suggested an antigen-experienced repertoire that shifted only slightly toward naive after ART. Starting ART was linked to a significant rise in TRB diversity, yet even after long-term ART the diversity remained significantly lower than in transplant donor controls. Since PBMC availability was limited, sequencing covered only the TCR beta chain, with no alpha chain pairing.

The V end gives up 5 bases and the J end 1 base, leaving 2 bases in the junction not matched to a gene. From cysteine to phenylalanine, the CDR3 is 14 amino acids long. The kept DNA is CDR3 alone, 42 bases in frame from the first base. The germline V gene (reference sequence) sets CDR1 to MNHEY and CDR2 to SMNVEV. On this clone itself: The specificity of this receptor is unknown. No base quality information exists; no much larger clone differs at one position.

Inclusion was restricted to participants for whom at least one PBMC sample before ART initiation and at least two post-ART samples were available. Every participant with HIV received treatment in the United States of America. Before DNA extraction, cryopreserved samples of about 0.9-10 million PBMC were thawed and then washed. At the time of the earliest PBMC sample, participants with HIV were aged between 23 and 54 years. Each participant contributed PBMC samples from 1-4 timepoints before ART initiation and 2-8 timepoints after ART initiation, with a median of 7 samples. For every participant, serial HIV viral load, CD4+ T-cell count, ART history and demographic data were obtained. Using a Qiagen kit on a QIAcube, genomic DNA was extracted from unsorted PBMC, with samples processed in batches of 12. Sequencing of the TRB variable region was done with the immunoSEQ hsTCRB v3.0 assay at survey level resolution. The targeted TRB sequencing depth was roughly 40,000-50,000 T-cell genomes per sample. TRB libraries were pooled and sequenced on an Illumina MiSeq using a v3 150-cycle kit. The source study handled its data this way. Repertoire analysis ran in R within a reproducible Nextflow workflow covering QC, data transformation and analysis. LymphoSeq2, an R package for AIRR-Seq data exploration, was used to implement custom analyses. A handful of samples that yielded fewer than 5000 total TRB sequences were excluded, so that around 190 HIV repertoires were analyzed. Among the approximately 180 retained HIV repertoires, 59 were collected before ART initiation and 129 were collected after ART initiation. Repertoires were downsampled to 5000 TRB nucleotide sequences, and summary statistics were averaged over 100 downsampling iterations. Only TRB sequences with CDR3 regions of at least seven amino acids were retained for analysis. A Shannon entropy-derived clonality score and the Gini coefficient were used to measure diversity. In repertoire networks, the top 5000 CDR3 amino acid sequences were linked whenever an edit distance of one separated two sequences. For TRB CDR3 amino acid sequences, antigen specificity groups and MHC restriction were predicted with GLIPH2. CDR3 amino acid sequences were matched against VDJdb and McPAS-TCR to flag known CMV, EBV, HIV or tissue antigen associations. Pre-ART, post-ART and control groups were compared with Wilcoxon signed-rank tests and Holm-Bonferroni correction. TCRdb re-hosts the immuneACCESS table, in-frame sequences only. Its copies lack some clones; in the studies checked, an unresolved V gene accounts for under half of them, and the cause for the rest is not known. V and J calls and clone size are as listed in that table; D and trimming were resolved from the DNA. The table for this sample lists tens of thousands of clones; around 82% of them were counted only once. Clones ranked in the top ten supply around 7.2% of the sample.

The material sequenced was unsorted PBMCs, taken 1.5 years after starting antiretroviral therapy. The chain is made from TRBV27 and TRBJ2-1, and TRBD1 matches 7 of the central bases. The sequence derives from a man aged 30 to 39 with HIV. The nucleotide sequence is TGTGCCAGCAGTCACAGGGGATCCTACAATGAGCAGTTCTTC. Translation gives CASSHRGSYNEQFF.